This T cell receptor beta chain was profiled in a study of cytomegalovirus exposure and HLA in healthy donors. Study background: Researchers previously reported finding 100 million or so unique TCR beta sequences from approximately 200 million T cells. As released early, the data held some 85 million unique TCRs from HLA-typed donors.

As for the donors, each was a healthy bone marrow donor. The PCR used 60 Vbeta and 13 Jbeta primers. The data were produced by immunoSEQ multiplex PCR, yet TCRdb's version contains in-frame clones alone and is incomplete. Among about 120,000 clones, around 77% were seen once, and the ten largest hold about 4.3%. On this clone itself: The antigen is unknown.

CDR1 is MDHEN, CDR2 SYDVKM, per germline. This CDR3 region has 10 residues. With 9 bases removed from V and 9 bases from J, the gap between germline ends came to 12 bases. Findings and limits, study-wide: 16,951 TCR beta sequences were associated with HLA alleles at 0.05 false discovery rate in a later analysis.

Input material: PBMCs. The rearrangement joins TRBV28 to TRBJ2-7, with D possibly matching TRBD1 (6 bases). This receptor was taken from a male donor in good health and CMV-seropositive. DNA of the CDR3: TGTGCCAGTGGGGGCTTCGGGCAGTACTTC. Translated: CASGGFGQYF. Full variable domain (missing parts from reference TRBV28 and TRBJ2-7): DVKVTQSSRYLVKRTGEKVFLECVQDMDHENMFWYRQDPGLGLRLIYFSYDVKMKEKGDIPEGYSVSREKKERFSLILESASTNQTSMYLCASGGFGQYFGPGTRLTVT.